The subject of this entry is one T cell receptor beta chain. The data stem from a study of Ad26.COV2.S vaccination and SARS-CoV-2 variants. Study information: Intramuscularly, Ad26.COV2.S was given either once or twice, 56 days apart.

Treatment of the sample: some 20 received Ad26.COV2.S at low or high dose, single or two shots; roughly 5 received placebo; per-sample allocation not given. Sample collection was performed on day 63 after the first vaccine or placebo injection. Sequencing used immunoSEQ multiplex PCR; TCRdb keeps in-frame clones, though not all of them. The sample consists of hundreds of thousands of clones, 75% to 90% of them appearing once. The CDR3 extends over 15 amino acids. Losses at the gene ends were 2 bases for V and 3 bases for J; bases not matched to a gene: 6. Germline assignment: CDR1 MDHEN and CDR2 SYDVKM.

The chain recombines TRBV28 with TRBJ1-2, with 7 bases lining up with TRBD1. This clonotype was sampled from a person between 18 and 65 years old who received the Ad26.COV2.S COVID-19 vaccine or a placebo. The specimen comprised peripheral blood, sampled in a trial of Ad26.COV2.S vaccine versus placebo. DNA for the CDR3: TGTGCCAGCAGTTTAGGGTGGGACAGAGACTATGGCTACACCTTC. It translates to CASSLGWDRDYGYTF.